The clone carrying this T cell receptor (beta chain) was counted a few times. The antigen is unknown. TCRdb called the 5' RACE reads again in MiXCR, with one record for every CDR3 protein. The profile shows under 200,000 distinct CDR3 sequences, 9.8% of them singletons. The data are from a study of CD8 T cells in ankylosing spondylitis. Study-level findings and limits: The study looked at matched synovial fluid samples from ankylosing spondylitis patients. Disease-linked clones were reported to be significantly enriched there.

Germline trimming cut 5 bases from V and 1 base from J; bases unmatched to any gene: 9. From germline, CDR1 is SGHAT and CDR2 FQDESV (reference sequence). This CDR3 contains 18 residues. The chain links TRBV11-1 to TRBJ2-6; 9 bases line up with TRBD1. Material for sequencing was blood, either unsorted or a sorted T cell fraction (not recorded which). This TCR was sampled from a female donor with ankylosing spondylitis or in good health (not recorded which). CDR3 coding DNA: TGTGCCAGCAGCCCAAGTCCCGGGACAGGGTCTGGGGCCAACGTCCTGACTTTC. This encodes CASSPSPGTGSGANVLTF.